This passage covers 6 T cell receptor beta chains from one sample sequenced in a study of blood T cells in healthy people across ages. It was with a sample-barcoded 5' primer and a J-beta primer mix that a second PCR of roughly 7 to 12 cycles was run. TCRdb analysed the 5' RACE reads with MiXCR anew, one entry per CDR3 protein. The data contain 650,000 to 1,000,000 distinct CDR3 sequences, approximately 35% of them seen just once; the ten biggest clones take up over 10%. The sequencing sample was made of blood. These receptors all stem from a man aged 18 to 30 in good health.

Remarks on this clonotype: The germline gene is not matched at one end of the junction; a read error may be the cause. The genes are TRBV9 and TRBJ1-2; D may be TRBD1 (6 bases). The germline CDR1 and CDR2 sequences are SGDLS and YYNGEE. The CDR3 runs 15 residues. CDR3 in DNA: TGTGCCGGCAGCCCCCGGGGGCTTAGTGGATATGGCTACACCTTC. Amino acid sequence: CAGSPRGLSGYGYTF.

Regarding this clonotype: It may be a read error: a sequence one base away is much more abundant. This sequence joins TRBV12-3 or TRBV12-4 and TRBJ1-2; no reliable D call. The CDR3 has 14 amino acids. Written as DNA, the CDR3 is TGTGCCAGCAGTTTAAACCTCGCTAACTATGGCCACACCTTC. The encoded protein is CASSLNLANYGHTF.

The chain employs TRBV12-3 or TRBV12-4 and TRBJ1-6; 9 bases are a match to TRBD1. The CDR3 consists of 15 residues. Trimming cost V 3 bases and J 6 bases; bases outside gene matches: 3. CDR3 DNA sequence: TGTGCCAGCAGTTTCAAGGGACAGGGTAATTCACCCCTCCACTTT. Protein sequence: CASSFKGQGNSPLHF.

The rearrangement uses TRBV12-3 or TRBV12-4 and TRBJ2-1; D may correspond to TRBD1 or TRBD2 (5 bases each). The better agreement between TRBJ2-7 and the DNA end casts doubt on the J call. CDR3 size: 15 residues. CDR3 sequence: CASSIRDGSYNEQYF. The CDR3 DNA sequence: TGTGCCAGCAGCATCCGGGACGGATCATACAATGAGCAGTACTTC.

The chain recombines TRBV20-1 with TRBJ1-5; perhaps TRBD1 as D (5 bases). The V end lost 7 bases, the J end lost 2 bases, and 12 bases lay between the germline ends. CDR1 and CDR2 (germline): DFQATT, SNEGSKA (reference sequence). The CDR3 is 13 residues long. The CDR3 coding sequence is TGCAGTGGGGTTCAGGGAGGCAATCAGCCCCAGCATTTT. Translating it yields CSGVQGGNQPQHF.

About this clonotype itself: An end of the junction does not agree with germline; a read error may underlie this. The rearrangement links TRBV20-1 to TRBJ1-5, with 9 bases fitting TRBD1. Looked up from germline, CDR1 is DFQATT and CDR2 is SNEGSKA (reference sequence). The CDR3 totals 15 residues. CDR3 sequence reads: CSALGTGLNNRPQHF. CDR3 nucleotide sequence: TGCAGTGCTCTCGGGACAGGGTTGAACAATCGGCCCCAGCATTTT.